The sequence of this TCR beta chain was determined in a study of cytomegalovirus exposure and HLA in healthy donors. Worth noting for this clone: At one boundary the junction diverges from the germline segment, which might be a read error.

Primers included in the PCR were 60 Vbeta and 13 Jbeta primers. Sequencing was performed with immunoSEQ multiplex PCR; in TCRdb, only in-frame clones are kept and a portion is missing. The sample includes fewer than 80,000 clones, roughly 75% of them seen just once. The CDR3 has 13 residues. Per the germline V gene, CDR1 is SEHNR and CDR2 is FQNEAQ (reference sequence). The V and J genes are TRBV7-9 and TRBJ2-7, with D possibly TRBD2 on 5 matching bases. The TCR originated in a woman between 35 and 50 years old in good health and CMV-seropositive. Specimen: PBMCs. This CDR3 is CSSTLGARNEQYF. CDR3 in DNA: TGTTCCAGCACCTTGGGAGCGAGGAACGAGCAGTACTTC.